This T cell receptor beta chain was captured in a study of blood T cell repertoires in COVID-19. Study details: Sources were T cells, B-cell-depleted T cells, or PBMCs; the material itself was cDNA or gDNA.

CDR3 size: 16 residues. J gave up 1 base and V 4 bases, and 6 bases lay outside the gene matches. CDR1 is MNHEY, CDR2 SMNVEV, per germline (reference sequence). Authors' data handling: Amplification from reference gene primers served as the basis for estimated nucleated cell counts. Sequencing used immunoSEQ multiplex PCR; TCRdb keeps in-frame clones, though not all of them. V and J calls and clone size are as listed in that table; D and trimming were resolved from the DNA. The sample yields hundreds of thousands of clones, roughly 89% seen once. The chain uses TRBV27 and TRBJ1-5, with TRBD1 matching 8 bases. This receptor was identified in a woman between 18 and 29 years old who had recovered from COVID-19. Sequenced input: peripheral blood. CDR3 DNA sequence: TGTGCCAGCAGTTCCTTGGACAGGGTAAGCAATCAGCCCCAGCATTTT. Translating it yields CASSSLDRVSNQPQHF.